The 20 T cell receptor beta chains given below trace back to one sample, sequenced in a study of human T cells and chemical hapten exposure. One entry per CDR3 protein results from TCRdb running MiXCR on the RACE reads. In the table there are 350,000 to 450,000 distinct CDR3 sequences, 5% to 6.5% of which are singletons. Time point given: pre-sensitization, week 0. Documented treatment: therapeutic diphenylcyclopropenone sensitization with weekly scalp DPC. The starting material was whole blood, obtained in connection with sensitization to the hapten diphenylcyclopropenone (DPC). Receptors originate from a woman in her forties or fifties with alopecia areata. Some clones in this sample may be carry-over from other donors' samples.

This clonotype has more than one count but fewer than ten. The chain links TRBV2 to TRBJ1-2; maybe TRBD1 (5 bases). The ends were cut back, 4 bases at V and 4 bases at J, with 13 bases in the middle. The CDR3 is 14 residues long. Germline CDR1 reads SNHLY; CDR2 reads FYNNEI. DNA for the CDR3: TGTGCCAGCAGTGCTTCGCAGGGCGGCTATGGCTACACCTTC. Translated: CASSASQGGYGYTF.

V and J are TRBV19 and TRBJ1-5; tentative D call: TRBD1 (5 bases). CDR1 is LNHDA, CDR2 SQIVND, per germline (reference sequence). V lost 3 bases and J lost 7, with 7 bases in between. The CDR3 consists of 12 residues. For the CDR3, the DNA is TGTGCCAGTAGTATTGGGGGGCAGCCCCAGCATTTT. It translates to CASSIGGQPQHF.

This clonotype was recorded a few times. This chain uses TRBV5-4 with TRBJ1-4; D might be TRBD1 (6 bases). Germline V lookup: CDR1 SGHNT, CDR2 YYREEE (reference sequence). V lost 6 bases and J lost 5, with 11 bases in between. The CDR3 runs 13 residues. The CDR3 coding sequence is TGTGCCAGCACCGGGGGCAGGAATGAAAAACTGTTTTTT. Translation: CASTGGRNEKLFF.

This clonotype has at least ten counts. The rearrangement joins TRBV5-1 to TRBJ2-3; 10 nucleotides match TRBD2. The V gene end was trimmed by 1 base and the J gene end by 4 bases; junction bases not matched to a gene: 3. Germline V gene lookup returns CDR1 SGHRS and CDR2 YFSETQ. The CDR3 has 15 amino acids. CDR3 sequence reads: CASSLSGGASDTQYF. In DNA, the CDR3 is TGCGCCAGCAGCTTGAGCGGGGGGGCATCAGATACGCAGTATTTT.

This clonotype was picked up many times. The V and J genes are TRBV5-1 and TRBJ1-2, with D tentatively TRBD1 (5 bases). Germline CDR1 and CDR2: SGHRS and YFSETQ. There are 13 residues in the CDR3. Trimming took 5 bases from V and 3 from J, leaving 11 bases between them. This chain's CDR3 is CASSPGGDYGYTF. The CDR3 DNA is TGCGCCAGCAGTCCGGGAGGGGACTATGGCTACACCTTC. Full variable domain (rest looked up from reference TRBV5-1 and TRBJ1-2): KAGVTQTPRYLIKTRGQQVTLSCSPISGHRSVSWYQQTPGQGLQFLFEYFSETQRNKGNFPGRFSGRQFSNSRSEMNVSTLELGDSALYLCASSPGGDYGYTFGSGTRLTVV.

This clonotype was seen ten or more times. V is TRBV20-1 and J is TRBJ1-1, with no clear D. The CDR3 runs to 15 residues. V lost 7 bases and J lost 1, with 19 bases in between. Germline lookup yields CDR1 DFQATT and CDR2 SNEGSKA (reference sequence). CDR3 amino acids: CSGLVPARENTEAFF. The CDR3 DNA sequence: TGCAGTGGTCTTGTGCCCGCAAGGGAGAACACTGAAGCTTTCTTT.

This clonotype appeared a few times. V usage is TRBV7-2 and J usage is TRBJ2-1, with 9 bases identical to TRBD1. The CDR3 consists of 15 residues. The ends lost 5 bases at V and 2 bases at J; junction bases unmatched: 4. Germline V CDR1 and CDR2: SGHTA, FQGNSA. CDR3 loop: CASSTWTGAYNEQFF. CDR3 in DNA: TGTGCCAGCAGCACCTGGACAGGGGCCTACAATGAGCAGTTCTTC.

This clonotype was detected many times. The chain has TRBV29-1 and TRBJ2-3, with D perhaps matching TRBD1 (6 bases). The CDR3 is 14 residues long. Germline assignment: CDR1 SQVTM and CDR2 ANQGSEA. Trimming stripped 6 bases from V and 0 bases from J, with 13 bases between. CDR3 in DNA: TGCAGCGTCACCGACAGGCTAAGCACAGATACGCAGTATTTT. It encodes CSVTDRLSTDTQYF.

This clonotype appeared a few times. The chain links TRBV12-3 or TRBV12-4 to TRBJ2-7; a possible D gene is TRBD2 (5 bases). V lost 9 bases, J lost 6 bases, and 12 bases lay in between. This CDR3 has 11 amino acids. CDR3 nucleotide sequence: TGTGCCAGTGGGAGCCTAGGCGAGCAGTACTTC. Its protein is CASGSLGEQYF.

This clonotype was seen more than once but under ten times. The CDR3 DNA reads TGTGCCAGCAGCTCCCCCCCGGCTAGCACAGATACGCAGTATTTT. Translating gives CASSSPPASTDTQYF. The chain combines TRBV7-2 with TRBJ2-3; D is unclear. Germline V CDR1 and CDR2: SGHTA, FQGNSA. CDR3 length: 15 residues. V was cut by 4 bases and J by 0 bases, with 11 bases left in between. The full variable domain, rest sourced from reference TRBV7-2 and TRBJ2-3, is GAGVSQSPSNKVTEKGKDVELRCDPISGHTALYWYRQSLGQGLEFLIYFQGNSAPDKSGLPSDRFSAERTGGSVSTLTIQRTQQEDSAVYLCASSSPPASTDTQYFGPGTRLTVL.

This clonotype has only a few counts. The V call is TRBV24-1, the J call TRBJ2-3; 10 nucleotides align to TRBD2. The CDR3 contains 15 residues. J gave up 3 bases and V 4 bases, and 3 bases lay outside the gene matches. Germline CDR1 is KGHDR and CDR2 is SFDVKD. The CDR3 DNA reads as TGTGCCACCAGTGAGGCTAGCGGGAGAACAGATACGCAGTATTTT. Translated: CATSEASGRTDTQYF.

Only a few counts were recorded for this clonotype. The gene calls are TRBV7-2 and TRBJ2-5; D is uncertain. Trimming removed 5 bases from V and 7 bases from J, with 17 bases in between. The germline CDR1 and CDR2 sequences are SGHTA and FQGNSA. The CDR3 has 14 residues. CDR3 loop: CASSARYPGRTQYF. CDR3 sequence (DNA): TGTGCCAGCAGCGCCCGGTACCCTGGTCGGACCCAGTACTTC.

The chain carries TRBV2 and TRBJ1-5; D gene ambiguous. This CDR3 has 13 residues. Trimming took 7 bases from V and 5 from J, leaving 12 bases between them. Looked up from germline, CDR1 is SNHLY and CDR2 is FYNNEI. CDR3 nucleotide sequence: TGTGCCAGCATGGGTACACAAGATCAGCCCCAGCATTTT. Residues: CASMGTQDQPQHF.

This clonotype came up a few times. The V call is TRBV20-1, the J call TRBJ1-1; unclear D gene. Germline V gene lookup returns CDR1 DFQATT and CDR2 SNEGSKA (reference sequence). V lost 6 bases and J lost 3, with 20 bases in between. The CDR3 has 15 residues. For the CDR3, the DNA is TGCAGTGCCTCTAGCCCCGGGTCGGTGTACACTGAAGCTTTCTTT. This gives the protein CSASSPGSVYTEAFF.

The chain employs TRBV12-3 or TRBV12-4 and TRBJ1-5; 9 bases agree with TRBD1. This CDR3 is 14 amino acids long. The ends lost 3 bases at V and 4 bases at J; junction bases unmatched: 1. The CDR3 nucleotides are TGTGCCAGCAGTTTTGGGACAGGGAATCAGCCCCAGCATTTT. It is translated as CASSFGTGNQPQHF.

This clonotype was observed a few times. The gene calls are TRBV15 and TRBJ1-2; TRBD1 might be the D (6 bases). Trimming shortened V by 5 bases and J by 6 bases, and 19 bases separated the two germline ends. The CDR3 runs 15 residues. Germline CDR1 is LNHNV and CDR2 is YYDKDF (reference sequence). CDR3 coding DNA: TGTGCCACCAGCGGAGGAGACAGGTACTTGAATGGCTACACCTTC. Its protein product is CATSGGDRYLNGYTF.

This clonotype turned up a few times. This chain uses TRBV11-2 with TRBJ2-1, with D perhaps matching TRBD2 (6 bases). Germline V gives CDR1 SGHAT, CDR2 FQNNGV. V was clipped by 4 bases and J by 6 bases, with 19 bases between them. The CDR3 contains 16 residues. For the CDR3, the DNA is TGTGCCAGCAGCTCGTTCACCGGGAGAGGCGGCAATGAGCAGTTCTTC. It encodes CASSSFTGRGGNEQFF.

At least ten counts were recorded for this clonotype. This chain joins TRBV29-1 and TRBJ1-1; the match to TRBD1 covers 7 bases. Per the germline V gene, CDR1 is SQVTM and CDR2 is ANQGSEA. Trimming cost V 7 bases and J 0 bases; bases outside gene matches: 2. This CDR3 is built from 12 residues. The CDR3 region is CSGDSLNTEAFF. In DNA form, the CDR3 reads TGCAGCGGGGACAGCTTGAACACTGAAGCTTTCTTT.

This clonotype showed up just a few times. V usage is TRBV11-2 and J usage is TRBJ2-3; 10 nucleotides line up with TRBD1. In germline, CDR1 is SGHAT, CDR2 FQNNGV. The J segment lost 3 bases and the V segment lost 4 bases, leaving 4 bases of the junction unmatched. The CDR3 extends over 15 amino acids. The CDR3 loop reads CASSYRDRGTDTQYF. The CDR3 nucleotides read TGTGCCAGCAGCTACCGGGACAGGGGTACAGATACGCAGTATTTT.

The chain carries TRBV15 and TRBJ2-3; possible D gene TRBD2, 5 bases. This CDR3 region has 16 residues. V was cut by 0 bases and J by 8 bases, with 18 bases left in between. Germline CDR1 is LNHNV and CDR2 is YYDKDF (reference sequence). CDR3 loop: CATSRDGAYTAGTQYF. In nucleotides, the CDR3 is TGTGCCACCAGCAGAGACGGCGCCTATACTGCGGGTACGCAGTATTTT.